This TCR beta chain was documented in a study of OX40 agonist ivuxolimab in advanced cancers. On the study more broadly: Dosing consisted of intravenous ivuxolimab at 0.01 to 10 mg/kg every 2 weeks. Previous treatment with anti-PD-1, anti-PD-L1 or anti-CTLA-4 therapy was allowed; under 50% had received some.

Assay: immunoSEQ multiplex PCR; the TCRdb copy retains only in-frame clones and omits some. The data contain over 50,000 clones, over 75% of them singletons. The CDR3 is made up of 16 amino acids. Trimming removed 3 bases from V and 5 bases from J, with 19 bases in between. The germline V gene has CDR1 KGHSH and CDR2 LQKENI. Regarding this clone: Its antigen remains unidentified.

Overall study findings and caveats: Expanded clones were, on average, more numerous in CD8+ T cells than in CD4+.

The sequencing used CD4+ or CD8+ T cells sorted from blood, collected in a trial of the OX40 agonist ivuxolimab. This sequence originates from an adult with an advanced solid tumor such as melanoma, head and neck, liver or kidney cancer. The chain is built from TRBV18 and TRBJ1-2, with D possibly TRBD1 on 6 matching bases. CDR3 coding DNA: TGTGCCAGCTCACCTCAATTGGGGGCCCCGGGATATGGCTACACCTTC. This gives the protein CASSPQLGAPGYGYTF.